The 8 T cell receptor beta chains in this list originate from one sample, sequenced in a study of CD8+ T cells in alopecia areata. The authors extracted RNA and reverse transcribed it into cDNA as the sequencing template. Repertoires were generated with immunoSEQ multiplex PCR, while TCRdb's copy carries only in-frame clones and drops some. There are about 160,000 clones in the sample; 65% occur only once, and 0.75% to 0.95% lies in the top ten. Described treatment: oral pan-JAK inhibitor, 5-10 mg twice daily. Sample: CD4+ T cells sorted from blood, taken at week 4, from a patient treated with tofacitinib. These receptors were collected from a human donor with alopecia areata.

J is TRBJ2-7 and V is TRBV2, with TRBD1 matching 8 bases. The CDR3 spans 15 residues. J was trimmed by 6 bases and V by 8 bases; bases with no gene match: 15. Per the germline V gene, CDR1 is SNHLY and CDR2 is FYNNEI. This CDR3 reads CASYLFGAGGAEQYF. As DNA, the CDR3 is TGTGCCAGCTATCTGTTTGGGGCAGGGGGCGCCGAGCAGTACTTC. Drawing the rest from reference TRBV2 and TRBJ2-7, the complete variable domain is EPEVTQTPSHQVTQMGQEVILRCVPISNHLYFYWYRQILGQKVEFLVSFYNNEISEKSEIFDDQFSVERPDGSNFTLKIRSTKLEDSAMYFCASYLFGAGGAEQYFGPGTRLTVT.

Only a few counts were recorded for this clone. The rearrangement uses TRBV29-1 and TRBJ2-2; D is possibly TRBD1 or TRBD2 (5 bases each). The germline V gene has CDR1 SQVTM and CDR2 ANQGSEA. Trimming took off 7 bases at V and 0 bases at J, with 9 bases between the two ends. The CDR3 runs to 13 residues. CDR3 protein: CSGGPTNTGELFF. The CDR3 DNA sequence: TGCAGCGGGGGACCAACGAACACCGGGGAGCTGTTTTTT.

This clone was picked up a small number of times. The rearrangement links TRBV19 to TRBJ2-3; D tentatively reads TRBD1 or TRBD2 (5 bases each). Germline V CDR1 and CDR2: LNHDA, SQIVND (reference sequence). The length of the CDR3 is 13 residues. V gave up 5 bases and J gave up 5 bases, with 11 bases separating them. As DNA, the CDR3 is TGTGCCAGTAGTCGGGGCGGAAGAGATACGCAGTATTTT. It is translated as CASSRGGRDTQYF.

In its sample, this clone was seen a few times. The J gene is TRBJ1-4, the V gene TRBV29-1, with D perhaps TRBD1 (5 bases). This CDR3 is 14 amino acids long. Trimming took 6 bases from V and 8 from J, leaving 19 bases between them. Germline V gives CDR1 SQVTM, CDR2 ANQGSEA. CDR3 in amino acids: CSVRGYGLSEKLFF. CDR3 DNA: TGCAGCGTGAGGGGTTACGGACTGAGCGAAAAACTGTTTTTT.

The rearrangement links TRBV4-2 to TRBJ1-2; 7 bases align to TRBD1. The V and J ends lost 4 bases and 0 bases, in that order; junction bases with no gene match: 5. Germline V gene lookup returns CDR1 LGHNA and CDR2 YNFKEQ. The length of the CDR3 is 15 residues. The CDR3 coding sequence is TGTGCCAGCAGCCGAGGACAGGAGGCTAACTATGGCTACACCTTC. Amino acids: CASSRGQEANYGYTF.

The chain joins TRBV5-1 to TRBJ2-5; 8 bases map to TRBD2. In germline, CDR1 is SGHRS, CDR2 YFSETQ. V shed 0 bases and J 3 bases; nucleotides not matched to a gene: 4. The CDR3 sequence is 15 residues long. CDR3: CASSLAWRGEETQYF. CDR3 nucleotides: TGCGCCAGCAGCTTGGCCTGGCGGGGGGAAGAGACCCAGTACTTC.

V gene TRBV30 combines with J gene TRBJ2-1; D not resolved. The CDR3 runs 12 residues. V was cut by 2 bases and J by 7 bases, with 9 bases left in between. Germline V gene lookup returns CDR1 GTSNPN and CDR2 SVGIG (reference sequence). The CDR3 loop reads CAWSTSHNEQFF. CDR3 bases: TGTGCCTGGAGTACTTCCCATAATGAGCAGTTCTTC.

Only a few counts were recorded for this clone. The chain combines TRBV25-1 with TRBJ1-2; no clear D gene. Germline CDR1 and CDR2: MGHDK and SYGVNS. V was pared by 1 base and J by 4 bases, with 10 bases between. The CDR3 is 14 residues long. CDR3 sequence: CASSESEGIYGYTF. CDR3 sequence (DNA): TGTGCCAGCAGTGAATCTGAGGGAATCTATGGCTACACCTTC.